This T cell receptor beta chain is from a study of cytomegalovirus exposure and HLA in healthy donors. Study-level information: In terms of ancestry, the Caucasian-associated cluster contained about four fifths of the 398 genotyped donors.

CDR1 and CDR2 from the germline V gene are MNHEY and SVGAGI. V was shortened by 2 bases and J by 6 bases, with 16 bases between the two germline ends. This CDR3 comprises 15 residues. PCR employed 60 Vbeta and 13 Jbeta primers. Profiling relied on immunoSEQ multiplex PCR, and the TCRdb table lists in-frame clones only, not all of them. The profile shows about 230,000 clones, 85% to 90% of them singletons. Study-level results: An analysis done earlier found most TCR beta V segments productive about 87% or about 30% of the time. Investigators reported 164 TCR beta chains as tied to cytomegalovirus.

With respect to this clone: As yet, its antigen is unknown.

Sequencing was done on a sample of PBMCs. The chain couples TRBV6-5 to TRBJ1-1; D is unresolved. This clonotype was obtained from a woman between 18 and 29 years old in good health and CMV-seronegative. The CDR3 reads CASSYDRSHSAEAFF. As DNA, the CDR3 is TGTGCCAGCAGTTACGATAGGTCGCATAGCGCTGAAGCTTTCTTT.